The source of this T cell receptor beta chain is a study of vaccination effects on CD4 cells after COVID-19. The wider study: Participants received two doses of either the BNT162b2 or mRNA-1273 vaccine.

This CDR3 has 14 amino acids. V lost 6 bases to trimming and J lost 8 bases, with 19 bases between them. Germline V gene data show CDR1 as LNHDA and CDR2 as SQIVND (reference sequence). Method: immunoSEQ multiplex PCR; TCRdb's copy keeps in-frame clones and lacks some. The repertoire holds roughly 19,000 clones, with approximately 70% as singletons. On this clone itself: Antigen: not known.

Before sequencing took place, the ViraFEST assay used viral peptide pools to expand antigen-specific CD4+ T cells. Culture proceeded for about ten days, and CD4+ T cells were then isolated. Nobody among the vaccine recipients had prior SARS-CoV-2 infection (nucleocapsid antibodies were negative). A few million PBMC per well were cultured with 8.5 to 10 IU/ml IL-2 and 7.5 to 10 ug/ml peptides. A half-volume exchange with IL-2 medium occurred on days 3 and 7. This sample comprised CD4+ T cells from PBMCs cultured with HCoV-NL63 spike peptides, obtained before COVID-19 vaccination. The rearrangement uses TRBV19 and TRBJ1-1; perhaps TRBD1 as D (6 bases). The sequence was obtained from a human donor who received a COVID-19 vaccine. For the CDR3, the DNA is TGTGCCAGTAGAGCCGGTCGGGACATTGGGGAAGCTTTCTTT. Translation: CASRAGRDIGEAFF.